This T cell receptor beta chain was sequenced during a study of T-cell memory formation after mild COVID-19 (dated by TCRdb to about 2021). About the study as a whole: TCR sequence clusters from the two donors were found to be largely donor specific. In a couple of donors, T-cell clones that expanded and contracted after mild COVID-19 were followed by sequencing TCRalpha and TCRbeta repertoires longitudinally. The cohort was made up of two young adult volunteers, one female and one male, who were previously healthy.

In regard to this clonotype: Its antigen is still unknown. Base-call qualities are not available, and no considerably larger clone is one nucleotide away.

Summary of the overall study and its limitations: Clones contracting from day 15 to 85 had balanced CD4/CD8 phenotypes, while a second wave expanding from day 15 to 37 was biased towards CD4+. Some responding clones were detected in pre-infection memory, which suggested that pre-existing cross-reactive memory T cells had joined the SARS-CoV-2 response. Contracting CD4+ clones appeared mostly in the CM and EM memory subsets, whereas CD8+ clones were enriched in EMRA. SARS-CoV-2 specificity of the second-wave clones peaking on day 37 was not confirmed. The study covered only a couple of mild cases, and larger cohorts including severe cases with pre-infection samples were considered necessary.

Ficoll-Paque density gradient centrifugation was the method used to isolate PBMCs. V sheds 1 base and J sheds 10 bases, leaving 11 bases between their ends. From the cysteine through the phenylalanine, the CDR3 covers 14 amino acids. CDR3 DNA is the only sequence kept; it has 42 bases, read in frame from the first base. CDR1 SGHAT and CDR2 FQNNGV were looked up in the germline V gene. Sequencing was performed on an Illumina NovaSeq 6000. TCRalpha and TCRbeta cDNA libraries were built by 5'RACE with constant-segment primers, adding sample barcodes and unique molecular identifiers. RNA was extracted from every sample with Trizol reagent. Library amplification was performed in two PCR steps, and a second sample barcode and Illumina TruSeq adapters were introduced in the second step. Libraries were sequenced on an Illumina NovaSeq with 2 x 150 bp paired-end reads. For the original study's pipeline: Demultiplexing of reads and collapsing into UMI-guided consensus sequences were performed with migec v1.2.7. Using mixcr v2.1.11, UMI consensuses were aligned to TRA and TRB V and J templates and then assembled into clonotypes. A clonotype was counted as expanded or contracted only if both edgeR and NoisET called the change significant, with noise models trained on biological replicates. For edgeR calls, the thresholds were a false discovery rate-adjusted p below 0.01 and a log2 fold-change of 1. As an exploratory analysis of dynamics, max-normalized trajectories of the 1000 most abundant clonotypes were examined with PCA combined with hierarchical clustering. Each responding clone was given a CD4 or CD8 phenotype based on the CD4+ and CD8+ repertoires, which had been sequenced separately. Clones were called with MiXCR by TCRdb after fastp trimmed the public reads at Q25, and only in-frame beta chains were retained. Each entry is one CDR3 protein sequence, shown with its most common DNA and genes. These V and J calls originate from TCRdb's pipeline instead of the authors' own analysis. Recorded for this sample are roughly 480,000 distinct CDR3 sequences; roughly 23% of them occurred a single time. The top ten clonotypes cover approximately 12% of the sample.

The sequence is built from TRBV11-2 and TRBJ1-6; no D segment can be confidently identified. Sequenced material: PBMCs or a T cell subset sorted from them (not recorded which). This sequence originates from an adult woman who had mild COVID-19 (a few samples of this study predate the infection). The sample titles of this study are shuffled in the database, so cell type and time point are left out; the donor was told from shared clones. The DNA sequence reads TGTGCCAGCAGCTTAGCGTTAAGGGAATCACCCCTCCACTTT. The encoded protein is CASSLALRESPLHF.